This TCR beta chain comes out of a study of beta chain features in type 1 diabetes. All of the isolated RNA was reverse transcribed, so expressed TCRB transcripts were sequenced. The study sequenced naive, central memory and regulatory T cell samples to an average of about 3.6 million reads. Sequencing used immunoSEQ multiplex PCR; TCRdb keeps in-frame clones, though not all of them. The sample carries roughly 100,000 clones, around 30% recorded once. This clone has just a few counts. Its antigen is unidentified. Study-wide results and limits: Shorter TCRB CDR3s, moderately but significantly so, marked every one of the four CD4+ subsets in Type 1 diabetes patients.

There are 14 residues in the CDR3. In germline, CDR1 is SGHRS, CDR2 YFSETQ. Trimming removed 1 base from V and 4 bases from J; junction bases left unmatched: 2. The V gene is TRBV5-1, the J gene TRBJ1-1; 9 bases line up with TRBD1. The specimen was central memory CD4+ T cells from blood. The TCR was taken from a woman younger than 30 with type 1 diabetes. The CDR3 loop is CASSLLTGGTEAFF. The CDR3 DNA reads TGCGCCAGCAGCTTGTTGACAGGGGGCACTGAAGCTTTCTTT.